The 20 T cell receptor beta chains reported below all come from one sample, sequenced in a study of somatic mutations in cytotoxic T cells in rheumatoid arthritis. The table came from immunoSEQ multiplex PCR; TCRdb's copy has only in-frame clones and leaves some out. The profile covers roughly 4,000 clones, with approximately 74% appearing a single time and approximately 24% taken by the ten largest. Sequenced material: CD8+ T cells sorted from blood. All receptors come from an adult with rheumatoid arthritis.

The rearrangement joins TRBV30 to TRBJ2-1, with D possibly being TRBD1 (6 bases). V dropped 6 bases and J dropped 1 base, with 10 bases sitting between them. Per germline, CDR1 GTSNPN and CDR2 SVGIG (reference sequence). This CDR3 has 13 residues. The CDR3: CACRDTSYNEQFF. CDR3 nucleotide sequence: TGTGCCTGCCGGGACACTTCCTACAATGAGCAGTTCTTC.

The J gene is TRBJ2-1, the V gene TRBV9; the match to TRBD2 covers 7 bases. J gave up 5 bases and V 4 bases, and 12 bases lay outside the gene matches. The CDR3 is made up of 16 amino acids. From germline, CDR1 is SGDLS and CDR2 YYNGEE. DNA of the CDR3: TGTGCCAGCAGCACTAACCCCTCGGCGGGAGACAATGAGCAGTTCTTC. Amino acids: CASSTNPSAGDNEQFF.

V usage is TRBV13 and J usage is TRBJ2-1; D gene ambiguous. Germline CDR1 is PRHDT and CDR2 is FYEKMQ (reference sequence). This CDR3 comprises 13 residues. Trimming stripped 5 bases from V and 7 bases from J, with 12 bases between. The CDR3 sequence is CASSPQNGNEQFF. As DNA, the CDR3 is TGTGCCAGCAGCCCTCAGAATGGGAATGAGCAGTTCTTC.

V usage is TRBV10-3 and J usage is TRBJ2-1; D perhaps matches TRBD2 (5 bases). CDR1 ENHRY and CDR2 SYGVKD come from the germline V gene. The CDR3 has 14 amino acids. Deletions cut 4 bases from V and 6 bases from J, with 13 bases between. CDR3 coding DNA: TGTGCCATCAGTGGAGCGGAACGCGTCAATGAGCAGTTCTTC. Its protein is CAISGAERVNEQFF.

This rearrangement joins TRBV28 to TRBJ2-1; unclear D gene. CDR3 length: 11 residues. Germline CDR1 MDHEN, CDR2 SYDVKM. V shed 6 bases and J shed 7 bases, with 7 bases lying between them. The CDR3 nucleotides read TGTGCCAGCAGCCGCAGAAATGAGCAGTTCTTC. It specifies CASSRRNEQFF.

This sequence joins TRBV4-3 and TRBJ1-4; D gene unclear. Looked up from germline, CDR1 is LGHNA and CDR2 is YSLEER. The CDR3 extends over 16 amino acids. Trimming cost V 0 bases and J 4 bases, with 12 bases left between them. DNA for the CDR3: TGCGCCAGCAGCCAAGATAGGGCGGTCTTTAATGAAAAACTGTTTTTT. Translation gives CASSQDRAVFNEKLFF.

This rearrangement joins TRBV7-6 to TRBJ2-1; a possible D gene is TRBD2 (6 bases). This CDR3 is 16 amino acids long. Trimming cost V 1 base and J 9 bases, with 19 bases left between them. Germline V lookup: CDR1 SGHVS, CDR2 FNYEAQ. The CDR3 nucleotides read TGTGCCAGCAGCTTAGAAACTAGCCTCTATCCGAGTGAGCAGTTCTTC. This encodes CASSLETSLYPSEQFF.

The gene calls are TRBV9 and TRBJ2-7; 8 bases are shared with TRBD1. In germline, CDR1 is SGDLS, CDR2 YYNGEE. Germline trimming cut 4 bases from V and 2 bases from J; bases unmatched to any gene: 5. The CDR3 extends over 14 amino acids. The CDR3 protein is CASSPWTGTYEQYF. The CDR3 DNA sequence: TGTGCCAGCAGCCCCTGGACAGGGACCTACGAGCAGTACTTC. Together with reference TRBV9 and TRBJ2-7, the CDR3 gives the full variable domain: DSGVTQTPKHLITATGQRVTLRCSPRSGDLSVYWYQQSLDQGLQFLIQYYNGEERAKGNILERFSAQQFPDLHSELNLSSLELGDSALYFCASSPWTGTYEQYFGPGTRLTVT.

By share, this clone counts as medium-sized (0.01 to 0.1%). This chain joins TRBV5-6 and TRBJ1-3, with unresolved D. With 2 bases removed from V and 0 bases from J, the gap between germline ends came to 9 bases. The CDR3 length is 15 residues. From germline, CDR1 is SGHDT and CDR2 YYEEEE. The CDR3 spells CASSFKALSGNTIYF. CDR3 coding DNA: TGTGCCAGCAGCTTCAAAGCGCTCTCTGGAAACACCATATATTTT.

V gene TRBV28 combines with J gene TRBJ1-1, with a tentative D call TRBD1 (5 bases). Per germline, CDR1 MDHEN and CDR2 SYDVKM. CDR3 length: 16 residues. V gave up 6 bases and J gave up 0 bases, with 17 bases separating them. This CDR3 is CASRLPRRGMNTEAFF. CDR3 in DNA: TGTGCCAGCAGGCTCCCCCGGAGGGGTATGAACACTGAAGCTTTCTTT.

This chain uses TRBV11-3 with TRBJ2-7, with TRBD1 as a possible D gene (5 bases). Trimming pared 3 bases from V and 3 bases from J, leaving 9 bases between. The CDR3 length is 13 residues. Germline CDR1 is SGHNT and CDR2 is YENEEA. CDR3 nucleotide sequence: TGTGCCAGCAGCTTCCCGGACATCTACGAGCAGTACTTC. Its protein is CASSFPDIYEQYF.

The chain recombines TRBV5-4 with TRBJ1-1, with D possibly being TRBD1 (6 bases). Germline CDR1 reads SGHNT; CDR2 reads YYREEE (reference sequence). This CDR3 region has 15 residues. Trimming shortened V by 0 bases and J by 3 bases, and 12 bases separated the two germline ends. The chain's CDR3 is CASSLEGGRHTEAFF. Written as DNA, the CDR3 is TGTGCCAGCAGCTTGGAAGGGGGGCGCCACACTGAAGCTTTCTTT. The variable domain in full, completed from reference TRBV5-4 and TRBJ1-1, reads ETGVTQSPTHLIKTRGQQVTLRCSSQSGHNTVSWYQQALGQGPQFIFQYYREEENGRGNFPPRFSGLQFPNYSSELNVNALELDDSALYLCASSLEGGRHTEAFFGQGTRLTVV.

V usage is TRBV28 and J usage is TRBJ2-7; TRBD1 matches 8 bases. The CDR3 runs 15 residues. The V and J ends lost 6 bases and 1 base, in that order; junction bases with no gene match: 8. Looked up from germline, CDR1 is MDHEN and CDR2 is SYDVKM. CDR3 coding DNA: TGTGCCAGCAGAACCAGGGGGCCGATTTCCTACGAGCAGTACTTC. Its translation: CASRTRGPISYEQYF.

This clone was observed a few times. The V and J genes are TRBV10-3 and TRBJ1-6, with D tentatively TRBD1 (6 bases). This CDR3 contains 18 residues. V was shortened by 3 bases and J by 5 bases, with 20 bases between the two germline ends. Germline V gene data show CDR1 as ENHRY and CDR2 as SYGVKD. CDR3 protein: CAISDTRDTVRNNSPLHF. CDR3 coding DNA: TGTGCCATCAGTGATACTAGGGACACCGTAAGAAATAATTCACCCCTCCACTTT.

This clone has only a few counts. The V call is TRBV4-3, the J call TRBJ2-7; maybe TRBD1 (6 bases). CDR1 is LGHNA and CDR2 is YSLEER in the germline V gene. Trimming took off 1 base at V and 3 bases at J, with 7 bases between the two ends. This CDR3 comprises 13 residues. Here the CDR3 DNA reads TGCGCCAGCAGCCAAGCACAGGGCTACGAGCAGTACTTC. This sequence encodes CASSQAQGYEQYF.

This sequence joins TRBV7-8 and TRBJ2-7; 10 bases agree with TRBD2. V dropped 4 bases and J dropped 0; count of bases not matched to a gene: 3. The CDR3 consists of 15 residues. Germline values: CDR1 SGHVS, CDR2 FQNEAQ. CDR3 amino acids: CASSWASGSSYEQYF. CDR3 nucleotide sequence: TGTGCCAGCAGCTGGGCTAGCGGGAGCTCCTACGAGCAGTACTTC.

The J gene is TRBJ2-1, the V gene TRBV11-3, with TRBD1 matching over 7 bases. The CDR3 has 16 residues. In germline, CDR1 is SGHNT, CDR2 YENEEA. V trimming: 5 bases; J trimming: 4 bases; junction bases outside the gene matches: 11. CDR3 DNA sequence: TGTGCCAGCAGCGGAGACAGGGTGATCGAGTACAATGAGCAGTTCTTC. The encoded protein is CASSGDRVIEYNEQFF. The full variable domain, its missing parts supplied by reference TRBV11-3 and TRBJ2-1, is EAGVVQSPRYKIIEKKQPVAFWCNPISGHNTLYWYLQNLGQGPELLIRYENEEAVDDSQLPKDRFSAERLKGVDSTLKIQPAELGDSAVYLCASSGDRVIEYNEQFFGPGTRLTVL.

Regarding this clone: Other DNA sequences in this specimen translate into the identical CDR3. This chain joins TRBV29-1 and TRBJ2-7; 7 bases fit TRBD2. In germline, CDR1 is SQVTM, CDR2 ANQGSEA. The CDR3 totals 16 residues. J lost 7 bases, V lost 1 base, and 16 bases had no gene match. The CDR3 reads CSVEGLAVQYPEEQYF. CDR3 nucleotides: TGCAGCGTTGAAGGGCTAGCGGTTCAATATCCGGAGGAGCAGTACTTC.

The chain uses TRBV7-9 and TRBJ2-7; 7 positions agree with TRBD1. The CDR3 spans 14 residues. V was pared by 5 bases and J by 5 bases, with 9 bases of the junction left unmatched. Germline values: CDR1 SEHNR, CDR2 FQNEAQ (reference sequence). CDR3 nucleotide sequence: TGTGCCAGCAGCCGACAGGGAACGGTCCACGAGCAGTACTTC. Protein sequence: CASSRQGTVHEQYF. The full variable domain, its missing parts supplied by reference TRBV7-9 and TRBJ2-7, is DTGVSQNPRHKITKRGQNVTFRCDPISEHNRLYWYRQTLGQGPEFLTYFQNEAQLEKSRLLSDRFSAERPKGSFSTLEIQRTEQGDSAMYLCASSRQGTVHEQYFGPGTRLTVT.

The chain links TRBV27 to TRBJ1-5; D is uncertain. V was cut by 3 bases and J by 0 bases, with 9 bases left in between. The germline V gene encodes CDR1 MNHEY and CDR2 SMNVEV (reference sequence). The CDR3 is made up of 15 amino acids. CDR3 sequence: CASSLQSYSNQPQHF. The CDR3 DNA follows: TGTGCCAGCAGTTTGCAGTCCTATAGCAATCAGCCCCAGCATTTT.